This T cell receptor (beta chain) emerged from a study of CD4 T cell repertoires in COVID-19. As for the study in general: After 10 days of IL-2 expansion, CFSE-low cells were relabeled and restimulated with other coronavirus spikes.

A word on this clone: The antigen remains undetermined.

Study-level results: Suggested intraclonal diversification: top SARS-CoV-2-reactive clonotypes appeared in two or three memory subsets. Between about 6 and 28% of SARS-CoV-2 clonotypes also appeared in SARS-CoV and/or HKU1 spike cultures.

The memory T cells were sequenced right after ex vivo isolation, without culture. Repertoires were generated with immunoSEQ multiplex PCR, while TCRdb's copy carries only in-frame clones and drops some. The data hold about 22,000 clones, with roughly 87% observed a single time. This CDR3 has 14 amino acids. Germline assignment: CDR1 SGHVS and CDR2 FQNEAQ. V was clipped by 6 bases and J by 2 bases, with 10 bases between them. The receptor was derived from a human donor who had COVID-19. V and J are TRBV7-8 and TRBJ2-2, with a weak D call TRBD1 (6 bases). The specimen was central memory CD4+ T cells from blood, collected before the COVID-19 pandemic. The CDR3, as DNA: TGTGCCAGCAGAAGACAGGATAACACCGGGGAGCTGTTTTTT. This gives the protein CASRRQDNTGELFF.